Sequencing of this TCR beta chain was carried out in a study of blood T cell repertoires in COVID-19. Study summary: The United States, Italy and Spain provided the acute and convalescent COVID-19 samples. The cDNA or gDNA used as material had been derived from T cells, B-cell-depleted T cells, or PBMCs.

Trimming at V came to 2 bases and at J to 0 bases, leaving 5 bases not matched to a gene. This CDR3 is built from 16 residues. CDR1 is LGHNA and CDR2 is YNFKEQ in the germline V gene. Clones were read by immunoSEQ multiplex PCR, and TCRdb kept only the in-frame ones, dropping some. This sample has about 190,000 clones; 85% to 90% occur once, and the top ten carry just under 25%. This clone showed up just once. Those enrolled, adults aged about 18 to 89 years, came from some 23 US areas. This TCR was sampled from a woman aged 40 to 50 in a cohort exposed to, infected with or recovered from COVID-19 (not recorded which). V gene TRBV4-2 combines with J gene TRBJ2-7; 9 bases match TRBD2. Sequencing was carried out using PBMCs or T cells enriched from blood (not recorded which). The CDR3 is CASSQSRLAVSYEQYF. CDR3 sequence (DNA): TGTGCCAGCAGCCAAAGTAGACTAGCGGTCTCCTACGAGCAGTACTTC.